The next 27 T cell receptor beta chains were all read from a single sample in a study of blood T cell repertoires in COVID-19. Some clones are missing from TCRdb's copy, which holds only in-frame ones; the method was immunoSEQ multiplex PCR. The table shows more than 75,000 clones, with 70% to 85% occurring only once. Material for sequencing was peripheral blood. The receptor source for this set is a man between 60 and 70 years old with acute or convalescent COVID-19.

The chain links TRBV6-5 to TRBJ1-2; 7 nucleotides agree with TRBD1. Germline V lookup: CDR1 MNHEY, CDR2 SVGAGI. Unmatched junction bases numbered 12, after V lost 8 bases and J lost 3 bases. The CDR3 consists of 15 residues. This CDR3 reads CASGSSGDSYYGYTF. The DNA of the CDR3 is TGTGCCAGCGGGAGCTCCGGGGACAGCTACTATGGCTACACCTTC.

This clone was seen only once. The rearrangement uses TRBV28 and TRBJ1-5; D is perhaps TRBD1 (5 bases). CDR3 length equals 16 residues. CDR1 is MDHEN, CDR2 SYDVKM, per germline. The V gene lost 4 bases and the J gene lost 6 bases, with 19 bases spanning the gap. CDR3 DNA sequence: TGTGCCAGCAGTTCAGGACGGAGGGGTGGGGGTCAGCCCCAGCATTTT. Translated: CASSSGRRGGGQPQHF. Complete variable domain (other parts from reference TRBV28 and TRBJ1-5): DVKVTQSSRYLVKRTGEKVFLECVQDMDHENMFWYRQDPGLGLRLIYFSYDVKMKEKGDIPEGYSVSREKKERFSLILESASTNQTSMYLCASSSGRRGGGQPQHFGDGTRLSIL.

This chain links TRBV6-5 with TRBJ1-1; TRBD1 aligns across 7 bases. CDR1 is MNHEY and CDR2 is SVGAGI in the germline V gene. This CDR3 comprises 10 residues. With 8 bases clipped from V and 11 bases from J, the junction kept 5 bases outside the gene matches. CDR3 sequence: CASYRGAAFF. The CDR3 bases are TGTGCCAGCTACAGGGGTGCCGCTTTCTTT.

The rearrangement uses TRBV4-3 and TRBJ2-7, with 7 bases aligning to TRBD2. Germline V lookup: CDR1 LGHNA, CDR2 YSLEER. V trimming: 0 bases; J trimming: 5 bases; junction bases outside the gene matches: 7. The CDR3 is 15 amino acids. The CDR3 loop is CASSQEGGFWDEQYF. CDR3 bases: TGCGCCAGCAGCCAAGAGGGAGGGTTTTGGGACGAGCAGTACTTC.

The chain has TRBV4-3 and TRBJ2-4, with 9 bases fitting TRBD2. Looked up from germline, CDR1 is LGHNA and CDR2 is YSLEER. The V and J ends lost 0 bases and 9 bases, in that order; junction bases with no gene match: 12. The CDR3 length is 17 residues. The CDR3 here is CASSQEESEGLAGIQYF. DNA of the CDR3: TGCGCCAGCAGCCAAGAAGAATCCGAGGGACTAGCCGGCATTCAGTACTTC.

The V gene is TRBV13, the J gene TRBJ2-5; TRBD2 agrees at 12 bases. The germline CDR1 and CDR2 sequences are PRHDT and FYEKMQ (reference sequence). This CDR3 is built from 16 residues. Trimming at V came to 4 bases and at J to 4 bases, leaving 7 bases not matched to a gene. The CDR3: CASSYSGLAGRETQYF. The CDR3 DNA reads TGTGCCAGCAGCTACTCCGGACTAGCGGGGAGAGAGACCCAGTACTTC.

This clone occurred once. The chain combines TRBV29-1 with TRBJ2-2, with D possibly being TRBD2 (6 bases). The CDR3 is 12 amino acids. Germline loops: CDR1 SQVTM, CDR2 ANQGSEA. V gave up 6 bases and J gave up 6 bases, with 11 bases separating them. The CDR3 sequence: CSVGSPSGELFF. The CDR3 coding sequence is TGCAGCGTCGGGAGCCCTTCCGGGGAGCTGTTTTTT.

V and J are TRBV15 and TRBJ1-1; 9 nucleotides align to TRBD1. The CDR3 contains 17 residues. The trim removed 0 bases at V and 5 bases at J, leaving 10 bases unmatched. Germline CDR1 is LNHNV and CDR2 is YYDKDF (reference sequence). This CDR3 reads CATSREVGTGWWTEAFF. Written as DNA, the CDR3 is TGTGCCACCAGCAGAGAGGTGGGGACAGGGTGGTGGACTGAAGCTTTCTTT.

This chain links TRBV2 with TRBJ2-1; D remains ambiguous. The CDR3 covers 14 residues. Germline lookup yields CDR1 SNHLY and CDR2 FYNNEI. V was shortened by 5 bases and J by 5 bases, with 13 bases between the two germline ends. This CDR3 reads CASSMRQIDNEQFF. Written as DNA, the CDR3 is TGTGCCAGCAGTATGAGGCAGATTGACAATGAGCAGTTCTTC.

DNA for the CDR3: TGTGCCAGCAGCCTCCAGGGGTATCAGCCCCAGCATTTT. Its protein product is CASSLQGYQPQHF. The chain employs TRBV5-6 and TRBJ1-5; the D gene is possibly TRBD1 (6 bases). The V gene's germline CDR1 is SGHDT and CDR2 YYEEEE. The CDR3 loop spans 13 amino acids. The V end lost 4 bases, the J end lost 5 bases, and 10 bases lay between the germline ends.

This clone was seen only a few times. A read error may account for a junction end that differs from germline. This rearrangement joins TRBV2 to TRBJ2-2; D is possibly TRBD1 (6 bases). The CDR3 loop spans 14 amino acids. Germline V gene lookup returns CDR1 SNHLY and CDR2 FYNNEI. In DNA, the CDR3 is TGTGCCAGCAGGGAAGACAGGTACACCGGGGAGCTGTTTTTT. Its protein is CASREDRYTGELFF.

This clone has just one count. The chain carries TRBV4-1 and TRBJ1-3; 7 nucleotides line up with TRBD1. CDR1 MGHRA and CDR2 YSYEKL come from the germline V gene. V lost 0 bases to trimming and J lost 2 bases; unmatched junction nucleotides: 16. The CDR3 has 20 residues. CDR3 sequence (DNA): TGCGCCAGCAGCCAAGAACCCTCTGGGCAGGGGGGTTTAGCTGGAAACACCATATATTTT. Its protein is CASSQEPSGQGGLAGNTIYF.

The chain joins TRBV29-1 to TRBJ2-1, with 8 bases lining up with TRBD1. The CDR3 runs 11 residues. V lost 6 bases, J lost 5 bases, and 0 bases stayed unmatched. CDR1 and CDR2 (germline): SQVTM, ANQGSEA. Here the CDR3 DNA reads TGCAGCGTGACAGGGGACAATGAGCAGTTCTTC. This codes for CSVTGDNEQFF.

This chain uses TRBV5-4 with TRBJ2-5; D ambiguous. The CDR3 spans 13 residues. Trimming cost V 0 bases and J 1 base, with 4 bases left between them. In germline, CDR1 is SGHNT, CDR2 YYREEE (reference sequence). For the CDR3, the DNA is TGTGCCAGCAGCTTGGCGTTCCAAGAGACCCAGTACTTC. Its translation: CASSLAFQETQYF.

The chain is built from TRBV6-6 and TRBJ1-2; no clear D gene. CDR3 length: 11 residues. V dropped 10 bases and J dropped 3 bases, with 9 bases sitting between them. The germline CDR1 and CDR2 sequences are MNHNY and SVGAGI (reference sequence). CDR3 amino acids: CATQAYYGYTF. CDR3 sequence (DNA): TGTGCCACTCAGGCGTACTATGGCTACACCTTC.

CDR3 residues: CASSPRGGSYNEQFF. The DNA of the CDR3 is TGTGCCAGCAGTCCGCGGGGGGGGTCCTACAATGAGCAGTTCTTC. V is TRBV27 and J is TRBJ2-1; 9 bases fit TRBD2. The V and J ends lost 5 bases and 1 base, in that order; junction bases with no gene match: 3. CDR3 length: 15 residues. From germline, CDR1 is MNHEY and CDR2 SMNVEV (reference sequence).

The chain uses TRBV7-2 and TRBJ2-7; 8 bases agree with TRBD1. The CDR3 length is 16 residues. Trimming removed 5 bases from V and 6 bases from J; junction bases left unmatched: 15. CDR1 and CDR2 (germline): SGHTA, FQGNSA. CDR3 residues: CASSLRQGSDRSEQYF. CDR3 nucleotide sequence: TGTGCCAGCAGCCTAAGACAGGGGTCAGATCGGAGCGAGCAGTACTTC.

V is TRBV18 and J is TRBJ1-1, with D maybe TRBD1 (6 bases). The germline V gene has CDR1 KGHSH and CDR2 LQKENI. The CDR3 runs 15 residues. Trimming removed 3 bases from V and 4 bases from J, with 15 bases in between. The CDR3 DNA is TGTGCCAGCTCACCGTTGGGACAACCCCTCACTGAAGCTTTCTTT. It translates to CASSPLGQPLTEAFF.

The rearrangement links TRBV14 to TRBJ2-1, with 8 bases that match TRBD1. J gave up 6 bases and V 1 base, and 8 bases lay outside the gene matches. The CDR3 runs to 16 residues. The germline CDR1 and CDR2 sequences are SGHDN and FVKESK. The chain's CDR3 is CASSQVQGTGLNEQFF. The DNA of the CDR3 is TGTGCCAGCAGCCAAGTCCAGGGGACAGGCCTCAATGAGCAGTTCTTC.

The chain uses TRBV19 and TRBJ1-5, with a weak D call TRBD1 (5 bases). This CDR3 is built from 13 residues. V lost 10 bases to trimming and J lost 2 bases, with 12 bases between them. CDR1 LNHDA and CDR2 SQIVND come from the germline V gene (reference sequence). CDR3 nucleotides: TGTGCCACAACTGGGGGGGGCAATCAGCCCCAGCATTTT. It yields the protein CATTGGGNQPQHF.

The chain carries TRBV5-1 and TRBJ2-2; a weak D match, TRBD1 (6 bases). Germline CDR1 reads SGHRS; CDR2 reads YFSETQ. Trimming took 3 bases from V and 6 from J, leaving 15 bases between them. The CDR3 is 15 residues long. CDR3 in DNA: TGCGCCAGCAGCTCGCAATCTAAGGGGGCCGGGGAGCTGTTTTTT. Protein sequence: CASSSQSKGAGELFF.

CDR3 bases: TGTGCCAGCACCGCGGACAGGGATCACTACGAGCAGTACTTC. It codes for CASTADRDHYEQYF. The chain employs TRBV28 and TRBJ2-7; 8 positions agree with TRBD1. J gave up 3 bases and V 7 bases, and 8 bases lay outside the gene matches. Germline-derived CDR1 and CDR2 are MDHEN and SYDVKM. The CDR3 has 14 amino acids. Filled out from reference TRBV28 and TRBJ2-7, the complete variable domain reads DVKVTQSSRYLVKRTGEKVFLECVQDMDHENMFWYRQDPGLGLRLIYFSYDVKMKEKGDIPEGYSVSREKKERFSLILESASTNQTSMYLCASTADRDHYEQYFGPGTRLTVT.

This clone was observed once. The V gene is TRBV4-2, the J gene TRBJ2-5, with TRBD1 identical over 11 bases. The CDR3 covers 16 residues. Germline V gives CDR1 LGHNA, CDR2 YNFKEQ. With 3 bases clipped from V and 5 bases from J, the junction kept 8 bases outside the gene matches. In DNA form, the CDR3 reads TGTGCCAGCAGCCAGGAGGACAGGGGGCGAATGGAGACCCAGTACTTC. Translating it yields CASSQEDRGRMETQYF.

The V call is TRBV7-8, the J call TRBJ1-1; 8 bases map to TRBD1. Germline assignment: CDR1 SGHVS and CDR2 FQNEAQ. Germline trimming cut 5 bases from V and 1 base from J; bases unmatched to any gene: 3. The CDR3 has 14 residues. CDR3 sequence: CASSRGTGNTEAFF. The CDR3 DNA sequence: TGTGCCAGCAGCCGCGGGACAGGGAACACTGAAGCTTTCTTT.

This clone was detected a few times. V is TRBV30 and J is TRBJ1-6; D is undetermined. The CDR3 length is 16 residues. From germline, CDR1 is GTSNPN and CDR2 SVGIG (reference sequence). Trimming stripped 7 bases from V and 0 bases from J, with 16 bases between. Here the CDR3 reads CASRRAGSSYNSPLHF. The CDR3 region has the DNA TGTGCCTCCAGACGGGCCGGGAGCTCCTATAATTCACCCCTCCACTTT.

V and J are TRBV29-1 and TRBJ2-3, with D tentatively TRBD2 (6 bases). The CDR3 is 14 amino acids. V lost 3 bases and J 6 bases, leaving 16 bases between the germline ends. Germline-derived CDR1 and CDR2 are SQVTM and ANQGSEA. Here the CDR3 DNA reads TGCAGCGTTGATGTCCAGCGGGTAACTGATACGCAGTATTTT. This gives the protein CSVDVQRVTDTQYF.

This clone was seen only once. V gene TRBV19 combines with J gene TRBJ1-5; D ambiguous. The CDR3 consists of 15 residues. Per germline, CDR1 LNHDA and CDR2 SQIVND (reference sequence). V lost 7 bases to trimming and J lost 0 bases, with 13 bases between them. As DNA, the CDR3 is TGTGCCAGTAATATTGGCAGGAATAGCAATCAGCCCCAGCATTTT. It is translated as CASNIGRNSNQPQHF.